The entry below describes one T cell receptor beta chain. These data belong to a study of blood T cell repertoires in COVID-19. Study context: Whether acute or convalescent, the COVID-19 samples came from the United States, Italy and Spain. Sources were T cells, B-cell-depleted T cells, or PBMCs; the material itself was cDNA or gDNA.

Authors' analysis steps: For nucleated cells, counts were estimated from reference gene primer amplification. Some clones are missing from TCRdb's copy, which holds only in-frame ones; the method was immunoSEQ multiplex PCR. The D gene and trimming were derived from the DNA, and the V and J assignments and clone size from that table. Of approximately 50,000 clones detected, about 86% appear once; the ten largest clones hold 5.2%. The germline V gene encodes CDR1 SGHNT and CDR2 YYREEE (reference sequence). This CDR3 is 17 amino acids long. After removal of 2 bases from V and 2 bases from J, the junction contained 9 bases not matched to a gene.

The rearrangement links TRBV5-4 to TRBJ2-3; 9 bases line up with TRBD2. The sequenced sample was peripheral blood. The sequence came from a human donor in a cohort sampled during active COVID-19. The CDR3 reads CASSFSPAGGLTDTQYF. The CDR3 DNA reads TGTGCCAGCAGCTTTAGTCCAGCGGGGGGCCTCACAGATACGCAGTATTTT.